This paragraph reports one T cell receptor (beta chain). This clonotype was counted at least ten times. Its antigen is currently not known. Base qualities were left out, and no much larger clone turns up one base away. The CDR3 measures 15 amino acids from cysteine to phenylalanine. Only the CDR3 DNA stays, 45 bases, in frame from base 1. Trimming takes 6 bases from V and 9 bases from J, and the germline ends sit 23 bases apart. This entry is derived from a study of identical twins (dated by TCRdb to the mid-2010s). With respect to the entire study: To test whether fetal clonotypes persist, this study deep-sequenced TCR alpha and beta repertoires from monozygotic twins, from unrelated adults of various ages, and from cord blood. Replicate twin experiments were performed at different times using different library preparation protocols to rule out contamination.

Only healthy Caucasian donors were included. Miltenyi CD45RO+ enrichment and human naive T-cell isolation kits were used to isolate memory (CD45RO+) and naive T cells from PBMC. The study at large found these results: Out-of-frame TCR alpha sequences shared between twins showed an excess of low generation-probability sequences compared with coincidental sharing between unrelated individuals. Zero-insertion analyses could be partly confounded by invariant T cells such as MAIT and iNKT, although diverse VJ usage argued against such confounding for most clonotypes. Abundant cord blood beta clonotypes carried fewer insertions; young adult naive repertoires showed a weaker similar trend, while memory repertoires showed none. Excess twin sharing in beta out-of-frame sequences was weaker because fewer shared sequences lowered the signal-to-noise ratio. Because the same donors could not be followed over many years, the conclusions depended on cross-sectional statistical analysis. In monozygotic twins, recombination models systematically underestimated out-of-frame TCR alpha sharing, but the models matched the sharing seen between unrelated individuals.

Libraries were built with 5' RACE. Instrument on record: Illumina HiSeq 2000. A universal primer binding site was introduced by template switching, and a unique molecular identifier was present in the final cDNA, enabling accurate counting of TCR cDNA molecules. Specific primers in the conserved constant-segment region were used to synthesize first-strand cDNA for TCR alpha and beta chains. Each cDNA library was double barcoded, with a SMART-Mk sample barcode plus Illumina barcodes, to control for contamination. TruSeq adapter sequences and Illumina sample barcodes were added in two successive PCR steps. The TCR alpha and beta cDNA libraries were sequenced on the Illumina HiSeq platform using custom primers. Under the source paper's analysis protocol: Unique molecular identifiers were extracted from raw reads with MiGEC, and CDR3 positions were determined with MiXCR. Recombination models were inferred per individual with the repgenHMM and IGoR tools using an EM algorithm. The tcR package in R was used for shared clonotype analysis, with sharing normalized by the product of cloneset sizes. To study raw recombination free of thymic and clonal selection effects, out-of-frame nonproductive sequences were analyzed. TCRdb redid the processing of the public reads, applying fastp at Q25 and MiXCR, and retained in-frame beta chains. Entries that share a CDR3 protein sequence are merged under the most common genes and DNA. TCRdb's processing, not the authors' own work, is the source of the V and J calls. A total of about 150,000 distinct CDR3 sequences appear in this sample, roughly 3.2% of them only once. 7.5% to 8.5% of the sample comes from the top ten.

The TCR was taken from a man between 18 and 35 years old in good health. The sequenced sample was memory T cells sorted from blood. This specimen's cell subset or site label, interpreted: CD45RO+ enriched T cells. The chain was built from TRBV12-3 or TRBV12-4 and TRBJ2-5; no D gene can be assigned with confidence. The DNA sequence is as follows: TGTGCCAGCAGCGCCCCCCGACGGCCAGTAAGGGCCCAGTACTTC. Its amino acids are CASSAPRRPVRAQYF.